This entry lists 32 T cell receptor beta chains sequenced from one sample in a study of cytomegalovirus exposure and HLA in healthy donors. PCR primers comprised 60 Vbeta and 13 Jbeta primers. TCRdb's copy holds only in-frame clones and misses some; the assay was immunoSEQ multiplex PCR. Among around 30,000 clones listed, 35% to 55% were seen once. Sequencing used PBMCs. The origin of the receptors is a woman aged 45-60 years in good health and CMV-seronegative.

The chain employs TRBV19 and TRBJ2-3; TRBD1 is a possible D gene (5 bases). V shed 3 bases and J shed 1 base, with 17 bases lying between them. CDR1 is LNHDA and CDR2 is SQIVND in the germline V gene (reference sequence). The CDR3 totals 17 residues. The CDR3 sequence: CASSMGRVFSGTDTQYF. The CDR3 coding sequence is TGTGCCAGTAGTATGGGCAGGGTTTTTAGTGGCACAGATACGCAGTATTTT.

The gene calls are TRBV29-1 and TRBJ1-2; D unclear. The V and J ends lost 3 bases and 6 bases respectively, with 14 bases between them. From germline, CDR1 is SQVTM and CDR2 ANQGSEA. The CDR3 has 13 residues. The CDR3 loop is CSVDGPAGDGYTF. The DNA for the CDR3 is TGCAGCGTTGATGGGCCGGCCGGGGATGGCTACACCTTC.

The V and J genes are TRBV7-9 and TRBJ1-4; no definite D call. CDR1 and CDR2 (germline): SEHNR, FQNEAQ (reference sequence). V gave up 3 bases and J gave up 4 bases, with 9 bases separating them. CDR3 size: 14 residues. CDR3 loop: CASSFQALNEKLFF. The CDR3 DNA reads TGTGCCAGCAGCTTTCAGGCTCTTAATGAAAAACTGTTTTTT.

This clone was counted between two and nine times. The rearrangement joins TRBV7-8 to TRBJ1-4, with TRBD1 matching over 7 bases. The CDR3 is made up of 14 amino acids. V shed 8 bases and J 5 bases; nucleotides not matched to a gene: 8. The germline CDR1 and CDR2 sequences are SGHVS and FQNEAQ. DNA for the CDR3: TGTGCCAGCGGTTGGGGCAGGGGGAATGAAAAACTGTTTTTT. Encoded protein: CASGWGRGNEKLFF.

CDR3 coding DNA: TGTGCCAGCAGCTTAGGCGGAAGGGGAGGGTTTATTAGCGGGAGTCTTCGGCATGAGCAGTTCTTC. Protein product: CASSLGGRGGFISGSLRHEQFF. The rearrangement links TRBV7-6 to TRBJ2-1, with 9 bases fitting TRBD2. Unmatched junction bases numbered 27, after V lost 1 base and J lost 8 bases. Germline-derived CDR1 and CDR2 are SGHVS and FNYEAQ. The CDR3 runs to 22 residues.

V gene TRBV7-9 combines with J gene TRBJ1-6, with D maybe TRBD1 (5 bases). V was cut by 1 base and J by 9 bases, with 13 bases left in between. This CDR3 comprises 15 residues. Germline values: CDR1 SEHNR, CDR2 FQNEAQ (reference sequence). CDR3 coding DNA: TGTGCCAGCAGCTTAGGCGGGACCCGGGGTTCACCCCTCCACTTT. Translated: CASSLGGTRGSPLHF.

In DNA form, the CDR3 reads TGTGCCAGCTCATTTGGGACAGGGGGCCAATACGAGCAGTACTTC. Translation gives CASSFGTGGQYEQYF. This rearrangement joins TRBV18 to TRBJ2-7, with 12 bases fitting TRBD1. Trimming at V came to 5 bases and at J to 4 bases, leaving 6 bases not matched to a gene. This CDR3 spans 15 amino acids. Germline V lookup: CDR1 KGHSH, CDR2 LQKENI.

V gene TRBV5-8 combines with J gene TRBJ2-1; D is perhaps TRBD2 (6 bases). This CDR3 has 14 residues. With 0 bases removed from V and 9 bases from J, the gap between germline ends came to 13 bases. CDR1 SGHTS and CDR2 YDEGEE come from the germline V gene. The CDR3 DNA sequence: TGTGCCAGCAGCTTGGGGGTCGCGGGGCGTGAGCAGTTCTTC. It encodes CASSLGVAGREQFF. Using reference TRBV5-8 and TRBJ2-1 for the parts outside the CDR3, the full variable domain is EAGVTQSPTHLIKTRGQQATLRCSPISGHTSVYWYQQALGLGLQFLLWYDEGEERNRGNFPPRFSGRQFPNYSSELNVNALELEDSALYLCASSLGVAGREQFFGPGTRLTVL.

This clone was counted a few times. As DNA, the CDR3 is TGCGCCAGCAGGACGAGGGACAGGCCGAACTCTGGAAACACCATATATTTT. Its protein product is CASRTRDRPNSGNTIYF. The rearrangement uses TRBV5-1 and TRBJ1-3; TRBD1 matches at 8 bases. The CDR3 runs to 17 residues. Germline CDR1 is SGHRS and CDR2 is YFSETQ. V trimming: 5 bases; J trimming: 0 bases; junction bases outside the gene matches: 10.

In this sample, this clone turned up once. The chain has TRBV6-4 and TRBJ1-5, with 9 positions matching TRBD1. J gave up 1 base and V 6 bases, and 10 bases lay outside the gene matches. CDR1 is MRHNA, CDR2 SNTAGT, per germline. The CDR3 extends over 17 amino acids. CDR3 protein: CASRRKQGATSNQPQHF. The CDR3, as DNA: TGTGCCAGCAGGAGAAAACAGGGGGCGACGAGCAATCAGCCCCAGCATTTT.

CDR3 DNA sequence: TGTGCCAGCAGCGTACAGGGGGCTCATGGGGGTGAGCAGTTCTTC. Protein: CASSVQGAHGGEQFF. This chain joins TRBV7-9 and TRBJ2-1; 9 bases match TRBD1. CDR3 length: 15 residues. J gave up 9 bases and V 5 bases, and 11 bases lay outside the gene matches. Germline assignment: CDR1 SEHNR and CDR2 FQNEAQ (reference sequence).

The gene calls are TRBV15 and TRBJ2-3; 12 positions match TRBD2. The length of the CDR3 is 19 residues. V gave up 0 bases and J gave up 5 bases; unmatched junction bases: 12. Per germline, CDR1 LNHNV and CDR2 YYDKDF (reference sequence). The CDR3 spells CATSREMAKLAGGGDTQYF. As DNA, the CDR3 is TGTGCCACCAGCAGAGAGATGGCGAAGCTAGCGGGAGGGGGAGATACGCAGTATTTT.

In nucleotides, the CDR3 is TGTGCCAGCAGCGCGTCTACAGGGGGCTCCTACGAGCAGTACTTC. It translates to CASSASTGGSYEQYF. The chain joins TRBV14 to TRBJ2-7, with 8 bases matching TRBD1. The CDR3 is 15 residues long. The J segment lost 0 bases and the V segment lost 5 bases, leaving 6 bases of the junction unmatched. In germline, CDR1 is SGHDN, CDR2 FVKESK.

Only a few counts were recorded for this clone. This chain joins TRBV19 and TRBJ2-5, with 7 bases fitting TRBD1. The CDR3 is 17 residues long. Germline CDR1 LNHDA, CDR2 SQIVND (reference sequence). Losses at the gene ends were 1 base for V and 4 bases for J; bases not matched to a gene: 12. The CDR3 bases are TGTGCCAGTAGTATAGGCACTACGGCAGGGGGAGCAGAGACCCAGTACTTC. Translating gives CASSIGTTAGGAETQYF.

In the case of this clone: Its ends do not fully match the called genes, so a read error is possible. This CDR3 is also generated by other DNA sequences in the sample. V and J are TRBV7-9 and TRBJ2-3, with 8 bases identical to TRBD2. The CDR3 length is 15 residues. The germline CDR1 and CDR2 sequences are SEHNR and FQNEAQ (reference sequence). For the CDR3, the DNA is TGTGCCAGCAGCTTTTTCCGGGAGGGCACGGATACGCAGTATTTT. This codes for CASSFFREGTDTQYF. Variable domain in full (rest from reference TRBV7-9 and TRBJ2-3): DTGVSQNPRHKITKRGQNVTFRCDPISEHNRLYWYRQTLGQGPEFLTYFQNEAQLEKSRLLSDRFSAERPKGSFSTLEIQRTEQGDSAMYLCASSFFREGTDTQYFGPGTRLTVL.

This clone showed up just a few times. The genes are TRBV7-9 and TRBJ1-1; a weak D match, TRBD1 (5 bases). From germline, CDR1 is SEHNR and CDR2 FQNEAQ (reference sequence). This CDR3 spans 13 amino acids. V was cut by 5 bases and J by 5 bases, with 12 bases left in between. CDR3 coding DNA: TGTGCCAGCAGCAATCCGAAGGGGACTGAAGCTTTCTTT. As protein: CASSNPKGTEAFF.

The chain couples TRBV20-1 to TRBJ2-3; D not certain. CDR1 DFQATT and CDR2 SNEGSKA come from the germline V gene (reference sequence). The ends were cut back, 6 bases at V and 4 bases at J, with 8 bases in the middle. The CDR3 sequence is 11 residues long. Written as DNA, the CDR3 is TGCAGTGCGTCACGGTCAGATACGCAGTATTTT. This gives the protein CSASRSDTQYF.

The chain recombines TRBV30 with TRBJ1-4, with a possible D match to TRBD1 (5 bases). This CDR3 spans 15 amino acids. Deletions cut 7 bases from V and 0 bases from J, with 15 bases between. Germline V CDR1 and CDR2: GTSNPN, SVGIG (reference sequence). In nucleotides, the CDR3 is TGTGCCTACACCCCCCTCAGGGCAACTAATGAAAAACTGTTTTTT. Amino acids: CAYTPLRATNEKLFF.

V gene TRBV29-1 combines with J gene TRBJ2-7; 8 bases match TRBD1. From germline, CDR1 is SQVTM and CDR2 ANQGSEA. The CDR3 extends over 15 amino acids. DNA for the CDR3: TGCAGAGCCCCCGCAGGGGGCTGTCGGTCCTACGAGCAGTACTTC. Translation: CRAPAGGCRSYEQYF.

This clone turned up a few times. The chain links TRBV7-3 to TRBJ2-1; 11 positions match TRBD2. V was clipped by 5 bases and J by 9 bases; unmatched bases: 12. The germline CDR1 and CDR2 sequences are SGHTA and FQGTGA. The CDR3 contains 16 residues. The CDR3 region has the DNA TGTGCCAGCAGCCCTTTAGCGGGAGGGAGCTTGGGTGAGCAGTTCTTC. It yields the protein CASSPLAGGSLGEQFF. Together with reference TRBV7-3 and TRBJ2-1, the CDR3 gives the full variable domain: GAGVSQTPSNKVTEKGKYVELRCDPISGHTALYWYRQSLGQGPEFLIYFQGTGAADDSGLPNDRFFAVRPEGSVSTLKIQRTERGDSAVYLCASSPLAGGSLGEQFFGPGTRLTVL.

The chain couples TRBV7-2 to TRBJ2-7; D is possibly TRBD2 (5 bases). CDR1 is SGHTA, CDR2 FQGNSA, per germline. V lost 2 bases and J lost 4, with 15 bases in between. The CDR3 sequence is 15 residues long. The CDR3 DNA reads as TGTGCCAGCAGCTTAAACCTCCTAACTAGTTACGAGCAGTACTTC. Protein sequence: CASSLNLLTSYEQYF.

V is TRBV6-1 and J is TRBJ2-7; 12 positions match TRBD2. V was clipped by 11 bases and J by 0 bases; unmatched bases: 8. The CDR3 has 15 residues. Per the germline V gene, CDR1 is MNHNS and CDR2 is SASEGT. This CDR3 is CASLLAGGDSYEQYF. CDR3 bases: TGTGCCTCCCTCCTAGCGGGAGGGGACTCCTACGAGCAGTACTTC.

CDR3 amino acids: CASSLQSYNSPLHF. The CDR3 bases are TGTGCCAGCAGCTTGCAGTCTTATAATTCACCCCTCCACTTT. J is TRBJ1-6 and V is TRBV7-6; D unclear. Germline values: CDR1 SGHVS, CDR2 FNYEAQ. The CDR3 extends over 14 amino acids. Trimming stripped 3 bases from V and 4 bases from J, with 7 bases between.

The CDR3, as DNA: TGTGCCAGCAGCTTGGTCCTCGGGAATGAGCAGTTCTTC. Encoded protein: CASSLVLGNEQFF. The chain combines TRBV7-9 with TRBJ2-1; no clear D gene. The ends were cut back, 3 bases at V and 7 bases at J, with 10 bases in the middle. The CDR3 has 13 residues. The germline V gene has CDR1 SEHNR and CDR2 FQNEAQ (reference sequence).

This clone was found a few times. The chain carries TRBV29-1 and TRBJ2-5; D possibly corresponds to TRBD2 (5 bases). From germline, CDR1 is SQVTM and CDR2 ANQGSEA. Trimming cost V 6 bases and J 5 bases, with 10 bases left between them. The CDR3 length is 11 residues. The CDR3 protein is CSVGGGETQYF. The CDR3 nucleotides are TGCAGCGTCGGTGGCGGGGAGACCCAGTACTTC.

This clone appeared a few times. The CDR3 protein is CASSPRSDEQYF. The CDR3 nucleotides are TGCGCCAGCAGCCCCAGGTCGGACGAGCAGTACTTC. This chain uses TRBV5-1 with TRBJ2-7, with D unclear. This CDR3 is 12 amino acids long. Trimming left V 4 bases short and J 5 bases short, with 10 bases between. Germline CDR1 SGHRS, CDR2 YFSETQ.

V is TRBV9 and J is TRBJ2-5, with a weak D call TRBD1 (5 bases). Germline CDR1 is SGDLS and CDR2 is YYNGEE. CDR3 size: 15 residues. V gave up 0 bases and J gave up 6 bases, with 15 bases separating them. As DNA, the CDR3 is TGTGCCAGCAGCGTAGAATGGGGCCGAGGAAAGACCCAGTACTTC. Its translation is CASSVEWGRGKTQYF.

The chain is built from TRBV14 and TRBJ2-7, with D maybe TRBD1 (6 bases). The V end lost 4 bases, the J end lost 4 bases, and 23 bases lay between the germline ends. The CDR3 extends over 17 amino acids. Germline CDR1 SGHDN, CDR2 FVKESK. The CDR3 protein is CASSLSWGTGRSYEQYF. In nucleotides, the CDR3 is TGTGCCAGCAGCCTCAGCTGGGGTACAGGGAGATCGTACGAGCAGTACTTC.

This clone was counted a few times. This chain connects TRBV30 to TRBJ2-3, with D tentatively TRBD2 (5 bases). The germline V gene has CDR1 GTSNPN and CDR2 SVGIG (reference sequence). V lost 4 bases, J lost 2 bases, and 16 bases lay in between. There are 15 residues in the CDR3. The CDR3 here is CAWTKGRIPTDTQYF. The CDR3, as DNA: TGTGCCTGGACCAAAGGGAGAATTCCCACAGATACGCAGTATTTT.

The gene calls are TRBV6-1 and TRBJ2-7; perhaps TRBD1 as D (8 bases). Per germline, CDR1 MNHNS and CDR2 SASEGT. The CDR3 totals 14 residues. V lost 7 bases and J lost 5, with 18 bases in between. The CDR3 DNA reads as TGTGCCAGCAAGCACAGTACAGGGGGGGACGAGCAGTACTTC. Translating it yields CASKHSTGGDEQYF.

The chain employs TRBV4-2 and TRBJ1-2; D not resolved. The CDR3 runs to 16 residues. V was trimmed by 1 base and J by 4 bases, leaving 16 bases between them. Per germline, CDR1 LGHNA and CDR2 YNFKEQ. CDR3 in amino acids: CASSQGSDNFLYGYTF. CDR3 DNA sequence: TGTGCCAGCAGCCAAGGGTCCGACAACTTCCTCTATGGCTACACCTTC.

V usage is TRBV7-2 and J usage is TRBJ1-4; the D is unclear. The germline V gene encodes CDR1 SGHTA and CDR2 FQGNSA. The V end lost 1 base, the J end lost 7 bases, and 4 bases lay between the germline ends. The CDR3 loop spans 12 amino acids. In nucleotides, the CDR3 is TGTGCCAGCAGCTTAGTTAGTGAAAAACTGTTTTTT. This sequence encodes CASSLVSEKLFF.